This T cell receptor (beta chain) was captured by sequencing in a study of OX40 agonist ivuxolimab in advanced cancers. As for the study in general: Each dose-escalation patient presented with hepatocellular carcinoma, melanoma, renal cell or head and neck cancer. Study outcomes and limitations: Averaging showed that CD8+ T cells had more expanded clones than CD4+ did.

Sequencing was performed with immunoSEQ multiplex PCR; in TCRdb, only in-frame clones are kept and a portion is missing. The table shows around 95,000 clones, with around 87% occurring only once. This clone was detected only once. Antigen unknown. Patients who had autoimmune disease history or got systemic immunosuppression were left out. The material sequenced was CD4+ or CD8+ T cells sorted from blood, taken in a trial of the OX40 agonist ivuxolimab. The sequence was collected from an adult with an advanced solid tumor such as melanoma, head and neck, liver or kidney cancer.

The CDR3 loop reads CSVVPGPRSETQYF. The CDR3 DNA is TGCAGCGTTGTTCCAGGTCCAAGGAGTGAGACCCAGTACTTC. The V gene is TRBV29-1, the J gene TRBJ2-5, with D unresolved. The CDR3 sequence is 14 residues long. With 4 bases removed from V and 5 bases from J, the gap between germline ends came to 17 bases. The germline V gene has CDR1 SQVTM and CDR2 ANQGSEA.